This T cell receptor beta chain comes out of a study of cytomegalovirus exposure and HLA in healthy donors. 13 Jbeta primers and 60 Vbeta primers were used for the PCR. This table comes from immunoSEQ multiplex PCR, and its TCRdb copy is limited to in-frame clones, with some not included. The sample contains 150,000 to 200,000 clones, about 79% of which appear only once. CDR1 and CDR2 (germline): SNHLY, FYNNEI. Deletions cut 8 bases from V and 5 bases from J, with 15 bases between. CDR3 length: 13 residues. The chain uses TRBV2 and TRBJ2-5; D may be TRBD1 (6 bases). Sequences were obtained from PBMCs. The sequence was collected from a man aged 35 to 55 in good health and CMV-seropositive. CDR3: CASSQNRVETQYF. CDR3 bases: TGTGCCAGCTCGCAAAACAGGGTTGAGACCCAGTACTTC.